This TCR beta chain was observed in a study of T cells in Graves' hyperthyroidism and ophthalmopathy. Study-level results: In the analysis, a 13 V-J model separated ophthalmopathy from stable hyperthyroidism. Blood also showed most of the thyroid clonotypes that were expanded above 0.001.

Researchers defined stable Graves' hyperthyroidism as no ophthalmopathy progression within 18 months. Uncontrolled infection, other autoimmune disease, pregnancy or lactation disqualified patients from enrolment. About this clonotype: Its antigen is still unknown.

From germline, CDR1 is SGDLS and CDR2 YYNGEE. The CDR3 is made up of 15 amino acids. The junction had 12 bases not matched to a gene; V was cut back by 4 bases and J by 10 bases. It was RNA transcripts that yielded the amplified TCR beta CDR3 regions. The study used the HTBI primer set for a first-round RT-PCR of the TCR CDR3. MiXCR, applied by TCRdb to the multiplex PCR reads, yields one record per CDR3 protein. Altogether 540,000 or so distinct CDR3 sequences are present, about a sixth being singletons, with the ten largest covering around 6.6%. The genes are TRBV9 and TRBJ2-1; 9 bases map to TRBD2. The TCR sequence derives from a woman between 25 and 40 years old with Graves' hyperthyroidism. The source material was blood. CDR3 sequence: CASSPTAGGPREQFF. DNA of the CDR3: TGTGCCAGCAGCCCTACGGCGGGAGGGCCTCGAGAGCAGTTCTTC. Looking up the rest from reference TRBV9 and TRBJ2-1 gives the full variable domain: DSGVTQTPKHLITATGQRVTLRCSPRSGDLSVYWYQQSLDQGLQFLIQYYNGEERAKGNILERFSAQQFPDLHSELNLSSLELGDSALYFCASSPTAGGPREQFFGPGTRLTVL.